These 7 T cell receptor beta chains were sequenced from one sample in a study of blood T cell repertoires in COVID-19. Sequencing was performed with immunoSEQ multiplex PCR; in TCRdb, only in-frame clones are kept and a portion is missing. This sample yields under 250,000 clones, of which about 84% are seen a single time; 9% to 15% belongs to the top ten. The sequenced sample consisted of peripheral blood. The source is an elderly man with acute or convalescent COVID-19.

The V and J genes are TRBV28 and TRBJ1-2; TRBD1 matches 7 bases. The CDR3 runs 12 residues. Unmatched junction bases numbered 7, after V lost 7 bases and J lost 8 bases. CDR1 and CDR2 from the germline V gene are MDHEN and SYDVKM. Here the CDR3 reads CASNTGDVGYTF. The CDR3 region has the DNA TGTGCCAGCAATACAGGGGATGTAGGCTACACCTTC.

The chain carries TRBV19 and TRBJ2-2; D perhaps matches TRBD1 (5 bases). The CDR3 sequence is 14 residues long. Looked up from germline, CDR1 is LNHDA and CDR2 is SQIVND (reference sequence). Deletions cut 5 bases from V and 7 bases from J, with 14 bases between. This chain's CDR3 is CASSLTRAGGELFF. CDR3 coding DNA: TGTGCCAGTAGTCTGACCAGGGCAGGCGGGGAGCTGTTTTTT.

The CDR3: CASSRTLGAYNEQFF. In DNA form, the CDR3 reads TGTGCCAGCAGTCGGACCCTTGGGGCATACAATGAGCAGTTCTTC. The rearrangement links TRBV28 to TRBJ2-1, with D perhaps TRBD1 (5 bases). V lost 5 bases and J 4 bases, leaving 15 bases between the germline ends. There are 15 residues in the CDR3. Germline CDR1 reads MDHEN; CDR2 reads SYDVKM.

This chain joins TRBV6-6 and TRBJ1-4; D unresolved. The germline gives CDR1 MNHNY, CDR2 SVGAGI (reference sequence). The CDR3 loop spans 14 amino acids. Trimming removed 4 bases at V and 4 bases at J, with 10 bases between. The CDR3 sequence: CASSLGLVNEKLFF. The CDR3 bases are TGTGCCAGCAGTTTAGGACTGGTTAATGAAAAACTGTTTTTT.

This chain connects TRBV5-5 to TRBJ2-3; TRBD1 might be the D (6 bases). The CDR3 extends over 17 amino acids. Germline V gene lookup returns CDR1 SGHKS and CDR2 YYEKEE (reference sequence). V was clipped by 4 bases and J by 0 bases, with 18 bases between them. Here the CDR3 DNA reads TGTGCCAGCAGCGTAAGTTGGGACACCCGTAGCACAGATACGCAGTATTTT. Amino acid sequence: CASSVSWDTRSTDTQYF.

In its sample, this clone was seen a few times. In nucleotides, the CDR3 is TGTGCCAGCGGTCTTAGCGGGGGGGCAGCCGGGGAGCTGTTTTTT. It specifies CASGLSGGAAGELFF. The rearrangement uses TRBV3-1 (or the pseudogene TRBV3-2) and TRBJ2-2; the match to TRBD2 covers 11 bases. The CDR3 spans 15 residues. CDR1 and CDR2 (germline): LGHDT, YNNKEL (reference sequence). Trimming at V came to 8 bases and at J to 6 bases, leaving 8 bases not matched to a gene.

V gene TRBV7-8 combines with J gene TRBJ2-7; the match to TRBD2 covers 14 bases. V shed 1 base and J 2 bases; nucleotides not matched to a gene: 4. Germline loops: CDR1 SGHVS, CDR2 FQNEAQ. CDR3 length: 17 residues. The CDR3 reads CASSLVGTSGSTYEQYF. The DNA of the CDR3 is TGTGCCAGCAGCTTAGTGGGGACTAGCGGGAGTACCTACGAGCAGTACTTC. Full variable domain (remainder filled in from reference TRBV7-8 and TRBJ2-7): GAGVSQSPRYKVAKRGQDVALRCDPISGHVSLFWYQQALGQGPEFLTYFQNEAQLDKSGLPSDRFFAERPEGSVSTLKIQRTQQEDSAVYLCASSLVGTSGSTYEQYFGPGTRLTVT.